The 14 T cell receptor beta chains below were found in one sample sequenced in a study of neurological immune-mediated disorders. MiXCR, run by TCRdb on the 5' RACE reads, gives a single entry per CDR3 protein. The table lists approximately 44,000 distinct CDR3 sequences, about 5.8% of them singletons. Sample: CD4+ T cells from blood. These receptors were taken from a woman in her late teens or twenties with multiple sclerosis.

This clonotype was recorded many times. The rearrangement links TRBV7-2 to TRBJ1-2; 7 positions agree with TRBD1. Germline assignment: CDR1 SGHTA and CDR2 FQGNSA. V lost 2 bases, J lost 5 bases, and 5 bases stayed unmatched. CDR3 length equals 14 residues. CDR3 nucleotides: TGTGCCAGCAGCTTAAATCAGGGGGGGTATGGCTACACCTTC. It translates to CASSLNQGGYGYTF.

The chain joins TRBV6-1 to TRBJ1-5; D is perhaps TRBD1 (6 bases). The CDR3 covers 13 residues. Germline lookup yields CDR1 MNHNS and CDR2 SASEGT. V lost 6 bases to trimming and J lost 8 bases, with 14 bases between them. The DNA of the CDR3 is TGTGCCAGCAGAGGACAGCCACAGGAGCCCCAGCATTTT. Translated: CASRGQPQEPQHF.

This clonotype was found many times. CDR3 loop: CATSDSTGTSGGRSYNEQFF. CDR3 DNA sequence: TGTGCCACCAGTGATTCAACCGGGACTAGCGGGGGCCGCTCCTACAATGAGCAGTTCTTC. V and J are TRBV24-1 and TRBJ2-1; 14 bases match TRBD2. V shed 2 bases and J 0 bases; nucleotides not matched to a gene: 8. Germline V gene lookup returns CDR1 KGHDR and CDR2 SFDVKD. This CDR3 is 20 amino acids long.

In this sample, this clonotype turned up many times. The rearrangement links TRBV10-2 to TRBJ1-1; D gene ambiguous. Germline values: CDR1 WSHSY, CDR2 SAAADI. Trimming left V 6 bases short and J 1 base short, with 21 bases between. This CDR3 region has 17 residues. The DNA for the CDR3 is TGCGCCAGCAGCAGAGTTAGGCCGGGCCCGACGAACACTGAAGCTTTCTTT. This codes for CASSRVRPGPTNTEAFF.

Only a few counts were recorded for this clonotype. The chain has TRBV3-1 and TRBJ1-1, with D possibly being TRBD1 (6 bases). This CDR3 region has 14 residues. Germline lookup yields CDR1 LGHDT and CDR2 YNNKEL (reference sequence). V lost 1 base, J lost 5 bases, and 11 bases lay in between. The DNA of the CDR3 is TGTGCCAGCAGCCAAGTCGGGGGGCGGACTGAAGCTTTCTTT. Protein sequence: CASSQVGGRTEAFF.

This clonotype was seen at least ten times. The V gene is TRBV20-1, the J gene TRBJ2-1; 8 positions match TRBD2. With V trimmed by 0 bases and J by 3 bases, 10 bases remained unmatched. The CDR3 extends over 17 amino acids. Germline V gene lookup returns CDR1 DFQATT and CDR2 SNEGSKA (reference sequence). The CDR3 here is CSARDPKRERYYNEQFF. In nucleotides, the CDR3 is TGCAGTGCTAGAGATCCAAAGCGGGAGAGGTACTACAATGAGCAGTTCTTC.

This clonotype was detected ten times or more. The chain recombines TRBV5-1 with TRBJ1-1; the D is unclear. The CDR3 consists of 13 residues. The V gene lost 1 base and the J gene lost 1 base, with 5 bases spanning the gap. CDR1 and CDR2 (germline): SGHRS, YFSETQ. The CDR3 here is CASSLLQNTEAFF. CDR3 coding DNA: TGCGCCAGCAGCTTGCTGCAGAACACTGAAGCTTTCTTT.

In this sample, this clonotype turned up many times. Here the CDR3 DNA reads TGCGCCAGCAGACGTACTAGCGGGACTTTCAATGAGCAGTTCTTC. This sequence encodes CASRRTSGTFNEQFF. The chain links TRBV5-1 to TRBJ2-1; 10 bases line up with TRBD2. The CDR3 has 15 residues. Unmatched junction bases numbered 8, after V lost 5 bases and J lost 6 bases. Germline CDR1 and CDR2: SGHRS and YFSETQ.

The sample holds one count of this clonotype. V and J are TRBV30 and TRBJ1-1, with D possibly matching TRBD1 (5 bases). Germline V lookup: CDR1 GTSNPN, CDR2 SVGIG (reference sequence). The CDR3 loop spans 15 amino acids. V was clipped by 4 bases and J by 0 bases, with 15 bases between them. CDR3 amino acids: CAWKHIDRMNTEAFF. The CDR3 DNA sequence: TGTGCCTGGAAGCACATCGACAGAATGAACACTGAAGCTTTCTTT.

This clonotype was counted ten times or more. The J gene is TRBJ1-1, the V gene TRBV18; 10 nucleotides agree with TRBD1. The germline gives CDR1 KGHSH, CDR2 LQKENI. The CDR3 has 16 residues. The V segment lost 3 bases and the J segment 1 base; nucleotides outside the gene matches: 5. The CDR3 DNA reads TGTGCCAGCTCACCTCGACAGGGGGCAGCGAACACTGAAGCTTTCTTT. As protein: CASSPRQGAANTEAFF. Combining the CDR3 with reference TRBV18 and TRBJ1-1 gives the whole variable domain NAGVMQNPRHLVRRRGQEARLRCSPMKGHSHVYWYRQLPEEGLKFMVYLQKENIIDESGMPKERFSAEFPKEGPSILRIQQVVRGDSAAYFCASSPRQGAANTEAFFGQGTRLTVV.

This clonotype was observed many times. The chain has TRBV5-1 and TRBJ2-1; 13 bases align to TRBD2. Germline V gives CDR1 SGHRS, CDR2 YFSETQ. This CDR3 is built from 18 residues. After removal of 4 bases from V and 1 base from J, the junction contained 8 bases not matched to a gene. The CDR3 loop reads CASSGPGLAGASYNEQFF. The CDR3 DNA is TGCGCCAGCAGCGGGCCTGGACTAGCGGGAGCGTCCTACAATGAGCAGTTCTTC.

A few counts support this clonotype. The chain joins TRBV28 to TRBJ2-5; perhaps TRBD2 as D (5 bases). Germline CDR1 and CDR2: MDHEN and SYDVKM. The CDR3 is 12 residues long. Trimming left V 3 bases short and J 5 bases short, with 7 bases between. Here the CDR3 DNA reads TGTGCCAGCAGTTTCCGGAGGGAGACCCAGTACTTC. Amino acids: CASSFRRETQYF.

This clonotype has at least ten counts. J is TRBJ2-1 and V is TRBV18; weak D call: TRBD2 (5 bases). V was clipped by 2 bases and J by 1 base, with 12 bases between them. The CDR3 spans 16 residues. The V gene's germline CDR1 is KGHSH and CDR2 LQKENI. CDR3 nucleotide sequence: TGTGCCAGCTCACCAACGGGAAGCAGGTCCTACAATGAGCAGTTCTTC. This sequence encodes CASSPTGSRSYNEQFF.

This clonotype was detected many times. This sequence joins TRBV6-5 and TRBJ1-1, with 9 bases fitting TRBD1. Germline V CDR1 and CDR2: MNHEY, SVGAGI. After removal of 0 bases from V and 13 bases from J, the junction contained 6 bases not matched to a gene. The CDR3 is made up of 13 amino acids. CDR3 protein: CASSYSPGQGGFF. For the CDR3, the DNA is TGTGCCAGCAGTTACTCGCCGGGACAGGGTGGTTTCTTT.